The 23 T cell receptor beta chains below were found in one sample sequenced in a study of blood T cells in healthy people across ages. A J-beta primer mix and a sample-barcoded 5' primer were used in a second PCR of roughly 6 to 12 cycles. TCRdb recomputed calls from the 5' RACE reads with MiXCR, one row per CDR3 protein. The table lists around 1,000,000 distinct CDR3 sequences, more than 30% of them singletons. Sequencing was done on a sample of blood. The receptors here all came from a man between 18 and 35 years old in good health.

V usage is TRBV6-6 and J usage is TRBJ2-3; TRBD1 matches 8 bases. This CDR3 is 16 amino acids long. Germline V gives CDR1 MNHNY, CDR2 SVGAGI (reference sequence). V lost 2 bases and J lost 7; bases outside the gene matches: 11. Here the CDR3 reads CASSYPGQGSQNTQYF. In DNA, the CDR3 is TGTGCCAGCAGTTACCCCGGACAGGGAAGCCAAAATACGCAGTATTTT.

The chain combines TRBV25-1 with TRBJ2-1, with D maybe TRBD1 (5 bases). Germline V lookup: CDR1 MGHDK, CDR2 SYGVNS. This CDR3 is 14 amino acids long. Trimming removed 4 bases at V and 7 bases at J, with 14 bases between. CDR3 in amino acids: CASSGYRLGNEQFF. Written as DNA, the CDR3 is TGTGCCAGCAGTGGATACAGGTTGGGGAATGAGCAGTTCTTC.

The CDR3 nucleotides read TGTGCCAGCGACGCAGGGGGAGTCAATGAGCAGTACTTC. It yields the protein CASDAGGVNEQYF. This chain joins TRBV7-2 and TRBJ2-7; the match to TRBD1 covers 7 bases. V was pared by 8 bases and J by 7 bases, with 11 bases of the junction left unmatched. CDR3 length equals 13 residues. Germline CDR1 and CDR2: SGHTA and FQGNSA.

The chain recombines TRBV11-2 with TRBJ2-5; the match to TRBD2 covers 14 bases. The CDR3 loop spans 15 amino acids. CDR1 and CDR2 from the germline V gene are SGHAT and FQNNGV. J lost 11 bases, V lost 5 bases, and 10 bases had no gene match. This CDR3 is CASSRGTSGGDEQYF. The DNA of the CDR3 is TGTGCCAGCAGCCGCGGGACTAGCGGGGGTGATGAGCAGTACTTC.

The chain recombines TRBV6-5 with TRBJ1-1; D unclear. Deletions cut 2 bases from V and 2 bases from J, with 6 bases between. CDR1 is MNHEY and CDR2 is SVGAGI in the germline V gene. The CDR3 has 13 amino acids. The CDR3 sequence: CASSYGINTEAFF. The CDR3 DNA sequence: TGTGCCAGCAGTTACGGCATTAACACTGAAGCTTTCTTT.

Only a few counts were recorded for this clonotype. This chain joins TRBV7-3 and TRBJ2-1, with D unclear. The length of the CDR3 is 13 residues. Germline V CDR1 and CDR2: SGHTA, FQGTGA. Trimming took off 2 bases at V and 7 bases at J, with 9 bases between the two ends. This CDR3 reads CASSLSPANEQFF. The CDR3 DNA reads as TGTGCCAGCAGCTTATCTCCGGCGAATGAGCAGTTCTTC. The entire variable domain, with the rest obtained from reference TRBV7-3 and TRBJ2-1, is as follows: GAGVSQTPSNKVTEKGKYVELRCDPISGHTALYWYRQSLGQGPEFLIYFQGTGAADDSGLPNDRFFAVRPEGSVSTLKIQRTERGDSAVYLCASSLSPANEQFFGPGTRLTVL.

This chain uses TRBV29-1 with TRBJ1-4; 8 bases align to TRBD1. With V trimmed by 7 bases and J by 7 bases, 8 bases remained unmatched. The CDR3 spans 13 residues. Per germline, CDR1 SQVTM and CDR2 ANQGSEA. CDR3 residues: CSANGQGGEKLFF. CDR3 bases: TGCAGCGCCAATGGACAGGGCGGTGAAAAACTGTTTTTT.

This clonotype came up a few times. V is TRBV20-1 and J is TRBJ2-3; the match to TRBD2 covers 11 bases. After removal of 6 bases from V and 1 base from J, the junction contained 3 bases not matched to a gene. Germline V CDR1 and CDR2: DFQATT, SNEGSKA (reference sequence). CDR3 size: 14 residues. The CDR3 DNA reads TGCAGTGCAAAACTAGCGGGGGGCACAGATACGCAGTATTTT. Its protein is CSAKLAGGTDTQYF.

This clonotype was counted a few times. Here the CDR3 DNA reads TGCAGCGCCTGGACAGGGGATAACACCGGGGAGCTGTTTTTT. This translates into CSAWTGDNTGELFF. The V and J genes are TRBV29-1 and TRBJ2-2; 9 bases agree with TRBD1. This CDR3 spans 14 amino acids. Germline CDR1 SQVTM, CDR2 ANQGSEA. V lost 7 bases and J lost 2; bases outside the gene matches: 5.

The V and J genes are TRBV3-1 and TRBJ1-2; D is unresolved. The CDR3 runs to 13 residues. CDR1 LGHDT and CDR2 YNNKEL come from the germline V gene (reference sequence). Between the trimmed V and J ends, which lost 1 base and 8 bases, there was a span of 11 bases. The CDR3 reads CASSQVSSRGYTF. Written as DNA, the CDR3 is TGTGCCAGCAGCCAAGTTAGTTCCCGGGGCTACACCTTC.

The sample holds many counts of this clonotype. The chain combines TRBV10-3 with TRBJ2-3; the D gene is possibly TRBD2 (6 bases). Germline V gene data show CDR1 as ENHRY and CDR2 as SYGVKD. The ends were cut back, 3 bases at V and 2 bases at J, with 9 bases in the middle. The CDR3 loop spans 14 amino acids. The CDR3 region has the DNA TGTGCCATCAGTGAAAGGGACTTCACAGATACGCAGTATTTT. It yields the protein CAISERDFTDTQYF.

The chain recombines TRBV27 with TRBJ2-1; 8 bases fit TRBD2. The V and J ends lost 10 bases and 0 bases, in that order; junction bases with no gene match: 11. The CDR3 has 16 residues. Germline CDR1 and CDR2: MNHEY and SMNVEV (reference sequence). The DNA of the CDR3 is TGTGCCACCCAAAAGGACAGCGGGAGCTCCTACAATGAGCAGTTCTTC. Protein sequence: CATQKDSGSSYNEQFF.

The rearrangement links TRBV20-1 to TRBJ2-3; a possible D gene is TRBD1 (6 bases). There are 14 residues in the CDR3. CDR1 and CDR2 from the germline V gene are DFQATT and SNEGSKA (reference sequence). Trimming left V 4 bases short and J 4 bases short, with 15 bases between. CDR3 sequence (DNA): TGCAGTGCTACCGAGACAGGCCTTCCAGATACGCAGTATTTT. Residues: CSATETGLPDTQYF.

Regarding this clonotype: A much bigger clone sits one base away, suggesting this may be a read error. This sequence joins TRBV29-1 and TRBJ1-2; TRBD1 is a possible D gene (6 bases). Trimming stripped 5 bases from V and 2 bases from J, with 18 bases between. Germline CDR1 and CDR2: SQVTM and ANQGSEA. This CDR3 is 15 amino acids long. The CDR3 nucleotides read TGCAGCGTTAGCCAGGGGCCAAGTCAGAACTATGGCTACACCTTC. Amino acid sequence: CSVSQGPSQNYGYTF.

This clonotype was found many times. The J gene is TRBJ1-1, the V gene TRBV28; D remains unclear. This CDR3 comprises 11 residues. V lost 6 bases, J lost 6 bases, and 8 bases lay in between. The germline CDR1 and CDR2 sequences are MDHEN and SYDVKM. CDR3: CASSREAEAFF. DNA for the CDR3: TGTGCCAGCAGCCGGGAGGCTGAAGCTTTCTTT.

The J gene is TRBJ2-1, the V gene TRBV6-2 or TRBV6-3; TRBD2 is a possible D gene (5 bases). The CDR3 runs 17 residues. The V gene's germline CDR1 is MNHEY and CDR2 SVGEGT. The V end was cut by 4 bases, the J end by 0 bases, with 16 bases between. The CDR3 here is CASSFSRSGSSYNEQFF. The CDR3 DNA reads TGTGCCAGCAGTTTTTCTAGGAGCGGCAGCTCCTACAATGAGCAGTTCTTC.

V gene TRBV18 combines with J gene TRBJ1-1; D remains unclear. CDR3 length equals 14 residues. Germline V lookup: CDR1 KGHSH, CDR2 LQKENI. With 1 base removed from V and 3 bases from J, the gap between germline ends came to 9 bases. The CDR3 sequence is CASSPQLGDTEAFF. Here the CDR3 DNA reads TGTGCCAGCTCACCACAGCTTGGGGACACTGAAGCTTTCTTT.

This clonotype was observed a handful of times. The chain couples TRBV20-1 to TRBJ2-5; tentatively, D is TRBD2 (5 bases). CDR3 length equals 12 residues. Trimming removed 6 bases from V and 11 bases from J, with 19 bases in between. Germline V gene data show CDR1 as DFQATT and CDR2 as SNEGSKA (reference sequence). The CDR3 spells CSAEEEFDEQYF. CDR3 in DNA: TGCAGTGCGGAGGAGGAATTCGATGAGCAGTACTTC.

CDR3 sequence (DNA): TGTGCCAGCAGCCCCGGTAGGGTCGCCCACAATGAGCAGTTCTTC. It specifies CASSPGRVAHNEQFF. This sequence joins TRBV7-9 and TRBJ2-1; D gene uncertain. CDR1 and CDR2 (germline): SEHNR, FQNEAQ (reference sequence). The CDR3 covers 15 residues. The V gene lost 5 bases and the J gene lost 5 bases, with 16 bases spanning the gap. The full variable domain, its missing parts supplied by reference TRBV7-9 and TRBJ2-1, is DTGVSQNPRHKITKRGQNVTFRCDPISEHNRLYWYRQTLGQGPEFLTYFQNEAQLEKSRLLSDRFSAERPKGSFSTLEIQRTEQGDSAMYLCASSPGRVAHNEQFFGPGTRLTVL.

This clonotype turned up a few times. This chain uses TRBV28 with TRBJ2-3; the D call may be TRBD1 or TRBD2 (6 bases each). Germline V lookup: CDR1 MDHEN, CDR2 SYDVKM. V shed 3 bases and J shed 5 bases, with 9 bases lying between them. The CDR3 loop spans 13 amino acids. CDR3 bases: TGTGCCAGCAGTTTGGGGGGCAAAGATACGCAGTATTTT. Amino acid sequence: CASSLGGKDTQYF.

The genes are TRBV9 and TRBJ2-1, with 8 bases identical to TRBD1. This CDR3 spans 16 amino acids. Germline loops: CDR1 SGDLS, CDR2 YYNGEE. V gave up 3 bases and J gave up 6 bases; unmatched junction bases: 11. The CDR3 spells CASSAPPDRGLNEQFF. The CDR3 DNA reads TGTGCCAGCAGCGCCCCACCCGACAGGGGACTCAATGAGCAGTTCTTC.

The V gene is TRBV4-3, the J gene TRBJ1-5; D is perhaps TRBD1 (6 bases). CDR1 LGHNA and CDR2 YSLEER come from the germline V gene. The V end was cut by 3 bases, the J end by 0 bases, with 12 bases between. The CDR3 has 16 amino acids. The CDR3 loop reads CASSQDTGNSNQPQHF. For the CDR3, the DNA is TGCGCCAGCAGCCAGGATACAGGGAATAGCAATCAGCCCCAGCATTTT.

The chain recombines TRBV10-3 with TRBJ2-1; D possibly corresponds to TRBD1 (7 bases). Looked up from germline, CDR1 is ENHRY and CDR2 is SYGVKD. CDR3 length: 14 amino acids. The V end lost 10 bases, the J end lost 7 bases, and 20 bases lay between the germline ends. CDR3 coding DNA: TGTGCCACCAAGACAGGGACTGCCCGGAATGAGCAGTTCTTC. It specifies CATKTGTARNEQFF.